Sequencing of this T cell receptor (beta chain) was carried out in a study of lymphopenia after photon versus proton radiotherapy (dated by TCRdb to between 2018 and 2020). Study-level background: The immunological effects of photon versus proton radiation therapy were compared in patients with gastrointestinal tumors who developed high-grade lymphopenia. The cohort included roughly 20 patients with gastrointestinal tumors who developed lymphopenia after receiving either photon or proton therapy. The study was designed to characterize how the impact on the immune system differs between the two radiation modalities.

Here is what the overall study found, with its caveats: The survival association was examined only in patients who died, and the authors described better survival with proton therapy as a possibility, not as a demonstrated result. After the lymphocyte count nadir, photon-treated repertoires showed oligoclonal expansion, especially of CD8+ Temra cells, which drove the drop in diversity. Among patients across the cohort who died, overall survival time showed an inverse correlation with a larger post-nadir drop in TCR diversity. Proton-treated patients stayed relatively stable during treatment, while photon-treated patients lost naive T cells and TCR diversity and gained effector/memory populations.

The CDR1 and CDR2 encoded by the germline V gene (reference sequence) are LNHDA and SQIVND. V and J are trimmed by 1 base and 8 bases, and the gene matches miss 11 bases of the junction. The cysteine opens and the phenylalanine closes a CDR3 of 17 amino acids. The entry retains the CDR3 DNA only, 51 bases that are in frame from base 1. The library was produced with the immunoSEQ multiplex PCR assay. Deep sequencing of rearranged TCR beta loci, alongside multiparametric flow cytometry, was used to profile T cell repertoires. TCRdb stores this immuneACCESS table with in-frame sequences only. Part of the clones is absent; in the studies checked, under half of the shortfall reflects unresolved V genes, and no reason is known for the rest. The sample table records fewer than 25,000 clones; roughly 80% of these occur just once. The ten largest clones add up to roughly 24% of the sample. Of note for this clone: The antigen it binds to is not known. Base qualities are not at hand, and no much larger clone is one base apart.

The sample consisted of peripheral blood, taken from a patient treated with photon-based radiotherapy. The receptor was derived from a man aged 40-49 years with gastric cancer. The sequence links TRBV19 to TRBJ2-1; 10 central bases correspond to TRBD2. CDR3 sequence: CASSIAVAGGSGDEQFF. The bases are TGTGCCAGTAGTATAGCGGTAGCGGGGGGCTCCGGGGATGAGCAGTTCTTC. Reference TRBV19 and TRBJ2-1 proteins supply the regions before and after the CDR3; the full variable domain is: DGGITQSPKYLFRKEGQNVTLSCEQNLNHDAMYWYRQDPGQGLRLIYYSQIVNDFQKGDIAEGYSVSREKKESFPLTVTSAQKNPTAFYLCASSIAVAGGSGDEQFFGPGTRLTVL.